The next 7 T cell receptor beta chains were all read from a single sample in a study of blood T cell repertoires in COVID-19. Measured with immunoSEQ multiplex PCR; TCRdb has only the in-frame clones, and not every one. This table holds about 85,000 clones, approximately 90% found once. Sequences were obtained from peripheral blood. The source of these receptors is a man aged 60-69 years with acute or convalescent COVID-19.

The rearrangement uses TRBV19 and TRBJ2-7; 9 bases align to TRBD2. CDR3 size: 15 residues. Losses at the gene ends were 6 bases for V and 3 bases for J; bases not matched to a gene: 9. Germline loops: CDR1 LNHDA, CDR2 SQIVND (reference sequence). As DNA, the CDR3 is TGTGCCAGTAGCCAGGGAGCGGGGGGAGTCTACGAGCAGTACTTC. Translated: CASSQGAGGVYEQYF. The entire variable domain, with the rest obtained from reference TRBV19 and TRBJ2-7, is as follows: DGGITQSPKYLFRKEGQNVTLSCEQNLNHDAMYWYRQDPGQGLRLIYYSQIVNDFQKGDIAEGYSVSREKKESFPLTVTSAQKNPTAFYLCASSQGAGGVYEQYFGPGTRLTVT.

The chain recombines TRBV4-2 with TRBJ2-5, with D possibly being TRBD2 (6 bases). This CDR3 has 16 amino acids. Germline V lookup: CDR1 LGHNA, CDR2 YNFKEQ. V was cut by 3 bases and J by 9 bases, with 23 bases left in between. The CDR3 sequence: CASSQDGTPNPRAQYF. CDR3 bases: TGTGCCAGCAGCCAGGACGGGACTCCGAACCCCAGGGCCCAGTACTTC.

The chain carries TRBV19 and TRBJ1-5; no clear D gene. The CDR3 covers 16 residues. Germline CDR1 is LNHDA and CDR2 is SQIVND (reference sequence). V was clipped by 5 bases and J by 7 bases, with 21 bases between them. The CDR3 spells CASSSRQPTFEQPQHF. The CDR3, as DNA: TGTGCCAGTAGTTCGCGGCAGCCCACCTTCGAGCAGCCCCAGCATTTT. The full variable domain, its missing parts supplied by reference TRBV19 and TRBJ1-5, is DGGITQSPKYLFRKEGQNVTLSCEQNLNHDAMYWYRQDPGQGLRLIYYSQIVNDFQKGDIAEGYSVSREKKESFPLTVTSAQKNPTAFYLCASSSRQPTFEQPQHFGDGTRLSIL.

The chain carries TRBV7-2 and TRBJ2-6; TRBD2 might be the D (5 bases). The V gene lost 5 bases and the J gene lost 2 bases, with 10 bases spanning the gap. Germline V gene lookup returns CDR1 SGHTA and CDR2 FQGNSA. CDR3 length: 15 amino acids. The CDR3 protein is CASSPGGAGANVLTF. The CDR3 nucleotides are TGTGCCAGCAGCCCTGGAGGCGCTGGGGCCAACGTCCTGACTTTC.

This clone has more than one count but fewer than ten. This chain joins TRBV10-1 and TRBJ2-7, with TRBD2 matching 13 bases. The CDR3 is 17 amino acids. V lost 6 bases and J lost 0; bases outside the gene matches: 8. Germline CDR1 WNHNN, CDR2 SYGVQD (reference sequence). CDR3 in amino acids: CASSLGLAGDSSYEQYF. CDR3 nucleotide sequence: TGCGCCAGCAGCCTCGGACTAGCGGGGGACAGCTCCTACGAGCAGTACTTC.

This clone was seen only once. The V call is TRBV11-2, the J call TRBJ1-3; D is unresolved. Germline V lookup: CDR1 SGHAT, CDR2 FQNNGV. The CDR3 loop spans 12 amino acids. The V and J ends lost 4 bases and 7 bases respectively, with 8 bases between them. The CDR3 nucleotides read TGTGCCAGCAGCTCACAGTCGAACACCATATATTTT. It yields the protein CASSSQSNTIYF. Together with reference TRBV11-2 and TRBJ1-3, the CDR3 gives the full variable domain: EAGVAQSPRYKIIEKRQSVAFWCNPISGHATLYWYQQILGQGPKLLIQFQNNGVVDDSQLPKDRFSAERLKGVDSTLKIQPAKLEDSAVYLCASSSQSNTIYFGEGSWLTVV.

The chain uses TRBV5-1 and TRBJ2-3; 11 bases match TRBD2. The CDR3 runs to 15 residues. V dropped 1 base and J dropped 4; count of bases not matched to a gene: 2. CDR1 and CDR2 from the germline V gene are SGHRS and YFSETQ. The CDR3 region is CASSLFSGGADTQYF. The DNA for the CDR3 is TGCGCCAGCAGCTTGTTTAGCGGGGGGGCAGATACGCAGTATTTT. The variable domain in full, with the rest retrieved from reference TRBV5-1 and TRBJ2-3, is KAGVTQTPRYLIKTRGQQVTLSCSPISGHRSVSWYQQTPGQGLQFLFEYFSETQRNKGNFPGRFSGRQFSNSRSEMNVSTLELGDSALYLCASSLFSGGADTQYFGPGTRLTVL.